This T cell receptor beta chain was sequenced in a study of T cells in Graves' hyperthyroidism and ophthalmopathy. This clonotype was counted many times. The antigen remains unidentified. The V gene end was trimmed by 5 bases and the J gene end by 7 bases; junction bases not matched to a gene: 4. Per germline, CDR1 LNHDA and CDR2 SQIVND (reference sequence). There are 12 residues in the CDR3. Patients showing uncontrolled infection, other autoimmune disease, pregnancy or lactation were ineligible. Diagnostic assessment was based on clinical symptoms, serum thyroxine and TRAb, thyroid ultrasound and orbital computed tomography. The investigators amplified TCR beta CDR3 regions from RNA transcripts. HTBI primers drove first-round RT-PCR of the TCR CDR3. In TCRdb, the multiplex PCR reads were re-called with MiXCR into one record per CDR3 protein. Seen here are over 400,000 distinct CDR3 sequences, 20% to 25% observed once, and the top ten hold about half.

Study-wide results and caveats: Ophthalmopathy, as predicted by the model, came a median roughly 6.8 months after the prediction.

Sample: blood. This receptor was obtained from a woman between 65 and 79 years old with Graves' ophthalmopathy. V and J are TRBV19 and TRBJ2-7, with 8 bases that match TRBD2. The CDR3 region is CASSALAGEQYF. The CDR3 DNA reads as TGTGCCAGTAGTGCCTTAGCGGGGGAGCAGTACTTC.